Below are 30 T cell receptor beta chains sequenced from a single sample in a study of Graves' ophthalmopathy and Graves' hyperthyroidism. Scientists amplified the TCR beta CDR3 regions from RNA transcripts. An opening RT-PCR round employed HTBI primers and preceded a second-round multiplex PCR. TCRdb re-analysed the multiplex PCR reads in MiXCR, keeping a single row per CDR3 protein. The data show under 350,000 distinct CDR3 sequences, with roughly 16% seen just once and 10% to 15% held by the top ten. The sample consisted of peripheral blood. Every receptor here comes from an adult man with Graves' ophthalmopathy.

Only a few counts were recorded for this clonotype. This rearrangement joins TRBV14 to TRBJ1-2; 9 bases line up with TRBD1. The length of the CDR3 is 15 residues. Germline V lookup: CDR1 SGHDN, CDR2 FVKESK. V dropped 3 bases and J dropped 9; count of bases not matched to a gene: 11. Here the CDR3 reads CASSHADKDRGRYTF. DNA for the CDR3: TGTGCCAGCAGCCACGCCGACAAGGACAGGGGTCGCTACACCTTC. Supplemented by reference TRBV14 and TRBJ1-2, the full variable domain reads EAGVTQFPSHSVIEKGQTVTLRCDPISGHDNLYWYRRVMGKEIKFLLHFVKESKQDESGMPNNRFLAERTGGTYSTLKVQPAELEDSGVYFCASSHADKDRGRYTFGSGTRLTVV.

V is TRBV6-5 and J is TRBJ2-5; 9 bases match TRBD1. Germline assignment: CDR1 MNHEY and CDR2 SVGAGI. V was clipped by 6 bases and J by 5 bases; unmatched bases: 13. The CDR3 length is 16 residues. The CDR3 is CASRNSYRGRRETQYF. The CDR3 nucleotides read TGTGCCAGCAGGAACTCGTACAGGGGGCGCCGGGAGACCCAGTACTTC.

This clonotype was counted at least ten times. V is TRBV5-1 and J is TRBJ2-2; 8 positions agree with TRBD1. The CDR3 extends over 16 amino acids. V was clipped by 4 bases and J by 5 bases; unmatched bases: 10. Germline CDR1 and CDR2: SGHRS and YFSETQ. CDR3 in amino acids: CASSRLGQATTGELFF. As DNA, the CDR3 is TGCGCCAGCAGCCGATTGGGACAGGCTACTACCGGGGAGCTGTTTTTT. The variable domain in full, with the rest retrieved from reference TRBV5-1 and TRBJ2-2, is KAGVTQTPRYLIKTRGQQVTLSCSPISGHRSVSWYQQTPGQGLQFLFEYFSETQRNKGNFPGRFSGRQFSNSRSEMNVSTLELGDSALYLCASSRLGQATTGELFFGEGSRLTVL.

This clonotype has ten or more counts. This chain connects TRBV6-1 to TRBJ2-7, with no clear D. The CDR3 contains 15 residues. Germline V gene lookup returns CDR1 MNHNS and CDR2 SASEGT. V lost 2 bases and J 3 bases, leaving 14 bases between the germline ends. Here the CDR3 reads CASSERLPLDYEQYF. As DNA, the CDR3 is TGTGCCAGCAGTGAACGCCTGCCACTTGACTACGAGCAGTACTTC.

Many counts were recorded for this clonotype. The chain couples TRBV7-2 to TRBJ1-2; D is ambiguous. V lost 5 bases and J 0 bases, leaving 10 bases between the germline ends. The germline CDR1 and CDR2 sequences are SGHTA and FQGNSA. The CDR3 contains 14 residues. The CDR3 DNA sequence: TGTGCCAGCAGCGCCAGCGGATCTAACTATGGCTACACCTTC. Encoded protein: CASSASGSNYGYTF. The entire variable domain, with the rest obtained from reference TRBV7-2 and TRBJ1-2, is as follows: GAGVSQSPSNKVTEKGKDVELRCDPISGHTALYWYRQSLGQGLEFLIYFQGNSAPDKSGLPSDRFSAERTGGSVSTLTIQRTQQEDSAVYLCASSASGSNYGYTFGSGTRLTVV.

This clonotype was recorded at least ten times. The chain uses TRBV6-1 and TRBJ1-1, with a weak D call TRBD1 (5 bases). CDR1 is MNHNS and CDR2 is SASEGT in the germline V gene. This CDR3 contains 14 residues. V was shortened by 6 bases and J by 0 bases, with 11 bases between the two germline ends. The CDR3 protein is CASSRGRMNTEAFF. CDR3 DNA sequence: TGTGCCAGCAGCCGGGGACGAATGAACACTGAAGCTTTCTTT.

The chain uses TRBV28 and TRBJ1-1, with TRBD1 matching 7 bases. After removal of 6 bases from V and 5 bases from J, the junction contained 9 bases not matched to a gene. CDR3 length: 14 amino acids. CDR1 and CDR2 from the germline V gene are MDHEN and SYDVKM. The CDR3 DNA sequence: TGTGCCAGCAGGACCGACAGGGTTGGAACTGAAGCTTTCTTT. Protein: CASRTDRVGTEAFF.

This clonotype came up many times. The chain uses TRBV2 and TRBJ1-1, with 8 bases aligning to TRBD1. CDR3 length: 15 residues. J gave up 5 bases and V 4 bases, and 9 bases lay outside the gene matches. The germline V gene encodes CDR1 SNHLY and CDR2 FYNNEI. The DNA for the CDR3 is TGTGCCAGCAGTGGCTCATCCAACAGGGGGACTGAAGCTTTCTTT. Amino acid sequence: CASSGSSNRGTEAFF.

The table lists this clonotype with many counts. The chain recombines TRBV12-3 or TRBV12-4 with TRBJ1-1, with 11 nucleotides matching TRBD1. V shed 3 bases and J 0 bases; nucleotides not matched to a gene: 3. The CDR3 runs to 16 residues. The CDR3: CASSLGQGGVNTEAFF. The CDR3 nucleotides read TGTGCCAGCAGTTTGGGACAGGGGGGGGTGAACACTGAAGCTTTCTTT.

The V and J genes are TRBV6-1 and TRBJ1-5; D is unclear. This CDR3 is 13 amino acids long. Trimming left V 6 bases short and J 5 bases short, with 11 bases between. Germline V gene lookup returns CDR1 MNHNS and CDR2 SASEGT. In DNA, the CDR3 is TGTGCCAGCAGGGAGACAAGCCATCAGCCCCAGCATTTT. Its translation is CASRETSHQPQHF.

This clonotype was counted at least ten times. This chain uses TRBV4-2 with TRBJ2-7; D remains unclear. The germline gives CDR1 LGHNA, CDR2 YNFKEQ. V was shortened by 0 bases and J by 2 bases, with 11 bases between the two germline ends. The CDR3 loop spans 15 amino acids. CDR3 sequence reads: CASSQDRADPYEQYF. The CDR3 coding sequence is TGTGCCAGCAGCCAAGATCGTGCGGACCCCTACGAGCAGTACTTC.

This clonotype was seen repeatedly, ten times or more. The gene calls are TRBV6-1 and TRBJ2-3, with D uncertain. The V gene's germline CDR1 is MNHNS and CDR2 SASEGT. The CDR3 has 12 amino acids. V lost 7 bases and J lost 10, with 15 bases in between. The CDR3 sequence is CASTHDPASQYF. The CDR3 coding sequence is TGTGCCAGCACCCATGACCCAGCGTCGCAGTATTTT.

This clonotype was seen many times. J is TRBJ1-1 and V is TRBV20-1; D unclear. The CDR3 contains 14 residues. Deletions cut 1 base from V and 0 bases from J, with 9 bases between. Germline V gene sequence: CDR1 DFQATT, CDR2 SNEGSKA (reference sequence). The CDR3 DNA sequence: TGCAGTGCTAGAGTAGGAAACATGAACACTGAAGCTTTCTTT. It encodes CSARVGNMNTEAFF.

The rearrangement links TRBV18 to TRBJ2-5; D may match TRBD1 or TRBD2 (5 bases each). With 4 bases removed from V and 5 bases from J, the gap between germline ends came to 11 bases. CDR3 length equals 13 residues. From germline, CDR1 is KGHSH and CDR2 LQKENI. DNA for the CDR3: TGTGCCAGCTCACGAGGGGTTTCGGAGACCCAGTACTTC. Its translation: CASSRGVSETQYF.

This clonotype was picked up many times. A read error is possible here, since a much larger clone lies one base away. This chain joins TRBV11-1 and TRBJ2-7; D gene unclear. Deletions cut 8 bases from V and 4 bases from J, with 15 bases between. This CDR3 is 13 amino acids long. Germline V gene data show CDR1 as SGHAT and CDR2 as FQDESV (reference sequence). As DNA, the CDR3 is TGTGCCAGCGGCTCCTGGAGTGGGTACGAGCAGTACTTC. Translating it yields CASGSWSGYEQYF.

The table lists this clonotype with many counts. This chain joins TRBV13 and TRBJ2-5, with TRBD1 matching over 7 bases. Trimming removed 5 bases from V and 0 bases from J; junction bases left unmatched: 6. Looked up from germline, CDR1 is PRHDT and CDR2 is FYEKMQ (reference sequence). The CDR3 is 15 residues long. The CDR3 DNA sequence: TGTGCCAGCAGCGTCAGGGACAGCCACCAAGAGACCCAGTACTTC. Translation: CASSVRDSHQETQYF.

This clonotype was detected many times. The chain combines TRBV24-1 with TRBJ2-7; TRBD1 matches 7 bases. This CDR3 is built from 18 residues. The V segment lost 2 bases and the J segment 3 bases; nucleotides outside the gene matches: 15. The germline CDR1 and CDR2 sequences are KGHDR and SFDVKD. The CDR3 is CATSDSKEPTGKYYEQYF. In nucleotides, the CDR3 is TGTGCCACCAGTGATTCAAAGGAACCGACAGGGAAATACTACGAGCAGTACTTC.

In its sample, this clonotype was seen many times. The CDR3 nucleotides are TGTGCCGCCGCCGGGCTAGCGGGCTACGAGCAGTACTTC. Translation: CAAAGLAGYEQYF. V and J are TRBV6-1 and TRBJ2-7; TRBD2 matches at 8 bases. The CDR3 is made up of 13 amino acids. With 11 bases clipped from V and 3 bases from J, the junction kept 9 bases outside the gene matches. CDR1 and CDR2 (germline): MNHNS, SASEGT.

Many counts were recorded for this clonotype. CDR3 amino acids: CASSLRGSGANVLTF. CDR3 nucleotide sequence: TGTGCCAGCAGCTTAAGGGGATCCGGGGCCAACGTCCTGACTTTC. The J gene is TRBJ2-6, the V gene TRBV11-2, with D tentatively TRBD1 (5 bases). The V gene lost 2 bases and the J gene lost 4 bases, with 9 bases spanning the gap. The germline V gene has CDR1 SGHAT and CDR2 FQNNGV. The CDR3 contains 15 residues.

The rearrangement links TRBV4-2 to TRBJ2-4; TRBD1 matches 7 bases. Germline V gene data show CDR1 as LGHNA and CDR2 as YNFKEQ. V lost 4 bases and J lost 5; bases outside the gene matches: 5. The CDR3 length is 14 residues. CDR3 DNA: TGTGCCAGCAGCCTCTCAGGGGGTCAAAACATTCAGTACTTC. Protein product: CASSLSGGQNIQYF.

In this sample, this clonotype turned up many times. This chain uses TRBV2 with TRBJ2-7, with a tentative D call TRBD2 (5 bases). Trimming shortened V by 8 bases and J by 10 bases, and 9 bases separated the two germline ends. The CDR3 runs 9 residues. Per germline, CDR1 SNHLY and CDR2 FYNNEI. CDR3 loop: CASGLEQYF. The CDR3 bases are TGTGCCAGCGGACTCGAACAGTACTTC.

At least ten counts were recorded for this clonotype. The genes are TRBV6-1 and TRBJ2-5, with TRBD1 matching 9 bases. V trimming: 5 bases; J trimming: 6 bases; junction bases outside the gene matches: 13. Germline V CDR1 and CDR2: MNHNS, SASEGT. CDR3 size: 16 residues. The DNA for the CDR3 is TGTGCCAGCAGTCCGCCCCCGGGACAGGGTATAAAGACCCAGTACTTC. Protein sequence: CASSPPPGQGIKTQYF.

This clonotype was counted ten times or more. CDR3 DNA: TGTGCCAGCAGTCACCGCTCAGGGGCGGGGGGCACGAACACCGGGGAGCTGTTTTTT. Translation gives CASSHRSGAGGTNTGELFF. The gene calls are TRBV6-6 and TRBJ2-2; 8 bases are shared with TRBD2. V lost 5 bases, J lost 0 bases, and 14 bases stayed unmatched. The CDR3 spans 19 residues. Per germline, CDR1 MNHNY and CDR2 SVGAGI (reference sequence).

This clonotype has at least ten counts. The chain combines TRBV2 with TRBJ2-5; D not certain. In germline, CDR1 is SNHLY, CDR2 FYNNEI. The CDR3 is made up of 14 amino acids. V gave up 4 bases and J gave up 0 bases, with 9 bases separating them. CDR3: CASSVGQYQETQYF. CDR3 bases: TGTGCCAGCAGTGTTGGTCAGTACCAAGAGACCCAGTACTTC.

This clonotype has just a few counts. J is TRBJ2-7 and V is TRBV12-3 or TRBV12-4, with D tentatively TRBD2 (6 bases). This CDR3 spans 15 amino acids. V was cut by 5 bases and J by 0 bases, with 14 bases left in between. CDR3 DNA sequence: TGTGCCAGCAGTCAAGGGGCTAGCGTCTCCTACGAGCAGTACTTC. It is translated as CASSQGASVSYEQYF.

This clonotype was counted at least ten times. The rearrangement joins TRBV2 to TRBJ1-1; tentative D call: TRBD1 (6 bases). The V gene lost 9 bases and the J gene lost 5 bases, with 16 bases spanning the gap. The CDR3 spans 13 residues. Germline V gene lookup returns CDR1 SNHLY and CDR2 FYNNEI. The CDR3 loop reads CASGGGQHTEAFF. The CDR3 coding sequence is TGTGCCAGTGGGGGAGGACAGCATACTGAAGCTTTCTTT.

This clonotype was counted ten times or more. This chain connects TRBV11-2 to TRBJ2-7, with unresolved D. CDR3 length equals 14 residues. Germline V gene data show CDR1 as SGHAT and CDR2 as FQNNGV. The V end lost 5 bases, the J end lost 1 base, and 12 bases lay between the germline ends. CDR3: CASSRSGASYEQYF. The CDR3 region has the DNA TGTGCCAGCAGCCGATCAGGAGCGTCCTACGAGCAGTACTTC.

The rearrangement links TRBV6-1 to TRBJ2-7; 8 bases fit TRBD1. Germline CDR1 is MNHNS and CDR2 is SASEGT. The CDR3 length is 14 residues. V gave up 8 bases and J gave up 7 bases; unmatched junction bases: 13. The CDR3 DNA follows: TGTGCCAGCTCCTCCTCAGGGGGCGTTCGGGAGCAGTACTTC. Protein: CASSSSGGVREQYF.

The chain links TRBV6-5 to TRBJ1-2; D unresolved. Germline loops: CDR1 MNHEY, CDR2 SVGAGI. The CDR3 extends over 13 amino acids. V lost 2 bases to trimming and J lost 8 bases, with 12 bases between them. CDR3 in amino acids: CASSYAKGTGYTF. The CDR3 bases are TGTGCCAGCAGTTACGCAAAGGGCACCGGCTACACCTTC.

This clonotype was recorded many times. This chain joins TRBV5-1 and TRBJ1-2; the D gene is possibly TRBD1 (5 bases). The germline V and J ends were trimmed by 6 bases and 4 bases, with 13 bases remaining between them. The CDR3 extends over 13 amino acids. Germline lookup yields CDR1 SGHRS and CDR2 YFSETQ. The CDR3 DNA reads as TGCGCCAGCAAGAAGGACAACATCTATGGCTACACCTTC. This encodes CASKKDNIYGYTF.